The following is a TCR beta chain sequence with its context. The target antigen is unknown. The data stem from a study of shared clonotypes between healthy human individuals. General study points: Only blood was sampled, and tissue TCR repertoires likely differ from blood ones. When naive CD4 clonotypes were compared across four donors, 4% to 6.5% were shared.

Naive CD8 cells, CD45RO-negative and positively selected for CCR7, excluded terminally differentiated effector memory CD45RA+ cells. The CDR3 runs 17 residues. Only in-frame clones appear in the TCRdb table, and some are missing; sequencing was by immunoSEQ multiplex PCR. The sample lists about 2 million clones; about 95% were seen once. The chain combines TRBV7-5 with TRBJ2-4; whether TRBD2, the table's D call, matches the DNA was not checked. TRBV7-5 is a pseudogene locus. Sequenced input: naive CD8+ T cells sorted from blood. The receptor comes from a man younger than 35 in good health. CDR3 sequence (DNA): TGTGCCAGAAGCTTAGTTTTCTCTTTCTTAGCCAAAAACATTCAGTACTTC. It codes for CARSLVFSFLAKNIQYF.